The 28 T cell receptor beta chains below were found in one sample sequenced in a study of shared clonotypes between healthy human individuals. Data came from immunoSEQ multiplex PCR; TCRdb stores just in-frame clones and leaves some out. This sample has around 510,000 clones, with more than 95% found just once. The specimen sequenced was naive CD4+ T cells sorted from blood. Specified subset: CD45RA+ positively selected. The receptors originated from a woman aged 25 to 39 in good health.

The chain employs TRBV6-5 and TRBJ1-4; 11 bases fit TRBD1. Germline trimming cut 5 bases from V and 8 bases from J; bases unmatched to any gene: 7. The germline CDR1 and CDR2 sequences are MNHEY and SVGAGI. This CDR3 comprises 15 residues. CDR3 DNA sequence: TGTGCCAGCAGTCCCACCGGGACAGGGGGGGAAAAACTGTTTTTT. It codes for CASSPTGTGGEKLFF.

The gene calls are TRBV27 and TRBJ2-1; 8 bases match TRBD1. Germline trimming cut 0 bases from V and 12 bases from J; bases unmatched to any gene: 4. From germline, CDR1 is MNHEY and CDR2 SMNVEV (reference sequence). The CDR3 runs to 13 residues. The CDR3 sequence: CASSLSRGHGQFF. DNA of the CDR3: TGTGCCAGCAGTTTATCCAGGGGGCACGGGCAGTTCTTC.

The V and J genes are TRBV5-6 and TRBJ1-2; 8 bases match TRBD1. V shed 4 bases and J 5 bases; nucleotides not matched to a gene: 4. The CDR3 contains 13 residues. Germline V lookup: CDR1 SGHDT, CDR2 YYEEEE. DNA for the CDR3: TGTGCCAGCAGCCTGGACAGGGAGTATGGCTACACCTTC. Its translation is CASSLDREYGYTF.

This chain connects TRBV11-1 to TRBJ2-1; the D is unclear. This CDR3 contains 12 residues. CDR1 is SGHAT, CDR2 FQDESV, per germline (reference sequence). V lost 5 bases and J 10 bases, leaving 12 bases between the germline ends. Here the CDR3 DNA reads TGTGCCAGCAGCCCGAACTTGTTGGAGCAGTTCTTC. As protein: CASSPNLLEQFF.

The V and J genes are TRBV29-1 and TRBJ2-3; D gene uncertain. Germline V CDR1 and CDR2: SQVTM, ANQGSEA. CDR3 length: 14 amino acids. Deletions cut 4 bases from V and 4 bases from J, with 15 bases between. CDR3 in amino acids: CSVVWNPDADTQYF. CDR3 DNA: TGCAGCGTTGTATGGAACCCGGACGCAGATACGCAGTATTTT.

The chain combines TRBV9 with TRBJ2-7; D possibly corresponds to TRBD2 (5 bases). Germline CDR1 reads SGDLS; CDR2 reads YYNGEE. V lost 4 bases and J 0 bases, leaving 17 bases between the germline ends. There are 16 residues in the CDR3. DNA of the CDR3: TGTGCCAGCAGCCCCCATCAAGCGGCTAACTCCTACGAGCAGTACTTC. Translation: CASSPHQAANSYEQYF.

On this clone itself: Other DNA sequences within the sample encode an identical CDR3. V is TRBV5-1 and J is TRBJ2-7; D perhaps matches TRBD2 (5 bases). The length of the CDR3 is 14 residues. Germline loops: CDR1 SGHRS, CDR2 YFSETQ. Trimming removed 1 base at V and 0 bases at J, with 8 bases between. The CDR3 reads CASSLPGSSYEQYF. The CDR3 nucleotides are TGCGCCAGCAGCTTGCCGGGGAGCTCCTACGAGCAGTACTTC.

This clone was observed a few times. The chain joins TRBV18 to TRBJ1-5; 9 bases map to TRBD1. V was clipped by 4 bases and J by 3 bases; unmatched bases: 7. CDR1 KGHSH and CDR2 LQKENI come from the germline V gene. This CDR3 is built from 16 residues. The chain's CDR3 is CASSQGWTGDNQPQHF. DNA of the CDR3: TGTGCCAGCTCACAGGGATGGACAGGGGACAATCAGCCCCAGCATTTT.

The rearrangement joins TRBV7-9 to TRBJ2-7; unclear D gene. Germline assignment: CDR1 SEHNR and CDR2 FQNEAQ (reference sequence). V was shortened by 4 bases and J by 2 bases, with 15 bases between the two germline ends. This CDR3 is 15 amino acids long. CDR3 coding DNA: TGTGCCAGCAGCTCCGCCTCCGACGGTCCCTACGAGCAGTACTTC. Its protein product is CASSSASDGPYEQYF.

V and J are TRBV6-1 and TRBJ1-5, with D uncertain. Trimming left V 1 base short and J 6 bases short, with 13 bases between. The V gene's germline CDR1 is MNHNS and CDR2 SASEGT. The CDR3 has 15 amino acids. The CDR3 nucleotides read TGTGCCAGCAGTGAAGTTGTGGCGGAGGGTCAGCCCCAGCATTTT. Translating gives CASSEVVAEGQPQHF.

J is TRBJ2-5 and V is TRBV30; the D is unclear. V lost 0 bases and J 2 bases, leaving 7 bases between the germline ends. Looked up from germline, CDR1 is GTSNPN and CDR2 is SVGIG (reference sequence). The length of the CDR3 is 13 residues. The DNA of the CDR3 is TGTGCCTGGAGTGTCTCAGAACAAGAGACCCAGTACTTC. This sequence encodes CAWSVSEQETQYF.

The V call is TRBV7-6, the J call TRBJ1-4, with 8 bases matching TRBD1. This CDR3 is 15 amino acids long. J lost 2 bases, V lost 5 bases, and 4 bases had no gene match. Germline CDR1 reads SGHVS; CDR2 reads FNYEAQ. The CDR3 sequence: CASSPRQGTNEKLFF. The CDR3 DNA is TGTGCCAGCAGCCCTAGACAGGGGACTAATGAAAAACTGTTTTTT.

The rearrangement joins TRBV6-6 to TRBJ2-5; 8 bases map to TRBD1. The closer fit of TRBJ2-7 to the DNA end suggests the J call may be wrong. The CDR3 runs to 16 residues. The germline V gene encodes CDR1 MNHNY and CDR2 SVGAGI (reference sequence). CDR3 nucleotide sequence: TGTGCCAGCAGTTACTCGAGTTCAGGGGGCATGTACGAGCAGTACTTC. Translation gives CASSYSSSGGMYEQYF.

Turning to this clone: At the DNA level, this CDR3 is encoded by other sequences in the same sample as well. The J gene is TRBJ2-5, the V gene TRBV7-9; possibly TRBD2 for D (7 bases). Germline assignment: CDR1 SEHNR and CDR2 FQNEAQ (reference sequence). The CDR3 has 14 residues. V gave up 0 bases and J gave up 5 bases, with 10 bases separating them. The CDR3 nucleotides are TGTGCCAGCAGCTTAGCGGGAGGGGGTGAGACCCAGTACTTC. Amino acids: CASSLAGGGETQYF.

This chain links TRBV5-1 with TRBJ1-4; D not certain. The CDR3 has 16 amino acids. Germline V gene data show CDR1 as SGHRS and CDR2 as YFSETQ. The V gene lost 4 bases and the J gene lost 0 bases, with 13 bases spanning the gap. The CDR3 DNA follows: TGCGCCAGCAGCCACCCCCCCGGGTCAACTAATGAAAAACTGTTTTTT. Its translation: CASSHPPGSTNEKLFF.

The chain couples TRBV11-2 to TRBJ1-1; D is uncertain. There are 15 residues in the CDR3. The V end was cut by 5 bases, the J end by 4 bases, with 17 bases between. Germline V gene lookup returns CDR1 SGHAT and CDR2 FQNNGV. The CDR3 is CASSPGWEGGTEAFF. CDR3 nucleotide sequence: TGTGCCAGCAGCCCCGGCTGGGAAGGTGGCACTGAAGCTTTCTTT. The full variable domain, in which reference TRBV11-2 and TRBJ1-1 provide the parts outside the CDR3, is EAGVAQSPRYKIIEKRQSVAFWCNPISGHATLYWYQQILGQGPKLLIQFQNNGVVDDSQLPKDRFSAERLKGVDSTLKIQPAKLEDSAVYLCASSPGWEGGTEAFFGQGTRLTVV.

V is TRBV30 and J is TRBJ2-5; D is unresolved. Per germline, CDR1 GTSNPN and CDR2 SVGIG (reference sequence). Trimming cost V 0 bases and J 2 bases, with 7 bases left between them. The CDR3 consists of 13 residues. DNA for the CDR3: TGTGCCTGGAGTGTTGCGACTCAAGAGACCCAGTACTTC. Its translation is CAWSVATQETQYF.

This sequence joins TRBV14 and TRBJ2-3; either TRBD1 or TRBD2 may supply D (5 bases each). The CDR3 totals 13 residues. Trimming left V 0 bases short and J 7 bases short, with 8 bases between. Germline V gives CDR1 SGHDN, CDR2 FVKESK. CDR3 sequence reads: CASSQDGGNTQYF. As DNA, the CDR3 is TGTGCCAGCAGCCAAGATGGGGGAAATACGCAGTATTTT.

CDR3 in amino acids: CSASSASEQYF. The DNA of the CDR3 is TGCAGTGCTAGCAGCGCTAGCGAGCAGTACTTC. The chain uses TRBV20-1 and TRBJ2-7; D unresolved. The length of the CDR3 is 11 residues. V was pared by 3 bases and J by 6 bases, with 9 bases between. Germline CDR1 is DFQATT and CDR2 is SNEGSKA (reference sequence).

The chain joins TRBV7-2 to TRBJ1-1; D gene ambiguous. Trimming shortened V by 6 bases and J by 0 bases, and 11 bases separated the two germline ends. The CDR3 spans 14 residues. Per the germline V gene, CDR1 is SGHTA and CDR2 is FQGNSA. CDR3 sequence: CASRLDQLNTEAFF. CDR3 nucleotide sequence: TGTGCCAGCAGACTGGACCAACTGAACACTGAAGCTTTCTTT.

Here the CDR3 reads CASSFNPGQGTGELFF. The CDR3 DNA sequence: TGTGCCAGCAGCTTCAACCCGGGACAGGGGACCGGGGAGCTGTTTTTT. The genes are TRBV11-2 and TRBJ2-2, with TRBD1 identical over 10 bases. The CDR3 runs 16 residues. Germline-derived CDR1 and CDR2 are SGHAT and FQNNGV. With 3 bases clipped from V and 5 bases from J, the junction kept 6 bases outside the gene matches.

V gene TRBV27 combines with J gene TRBJ1-5; D gene ambiguous. CDR1 is MNHEY, CDR2 SMNVEV, per germline (reference sequence). The CDR3 totals 14 residues. Trimming cost V 3 bases and J 5 bases, with 11 bases left between them. The CDR3 DNA reads as TGTGCCAGCAGTTTGCGTCACATAGATCAGCCCCAGCATTTT. Translating it yields CASSLRHIDQPQHF.

In this sample, this clone turned up once. CDR3 protein: CASSEANYGYTF. CDR3 sequence (DNA): TGTGCCAGCAGTGAAGCTAACTATGGCTACACCTTC. This chain joins TRBV6-1 and TRBJ1-2, with unresolved D. The CDR3 has 12 amino acids. V lost 0 bases to trimming and J lost 1 base, with 0 bases between them. From germline, CDR1 is MNHNS and CDR2 SASEGT.

The rearrangement links TRBV28 to TRBJ2-7; D ambiguous. V gave up 6 bases and J gave up 2 bases, with 17 bases separating them. CDR3 length equals 15 residues. Germline CDR1 reads MDHEN; CDR2 reads SYDVKM. The CDR3 protein is CASRPSGVNPYEQYF. Here the CDR3 DNA reads TGTGCCAGCAGACCCTCCGGCGTCAACCCCTACGAGCAGTACTTC.

The chain links TRBV5-1 to TRBJ1-2, with D unclear. CDR3 size: 13 residues. V lost 0 bases and J lost 5, with 8 bases in between. Per germline, CDR1 SGHRS and CDR2 YFSETQ. The CDR3 reads CASSLAVGYGYTF. The CDR3 DNA reads as TGCGCCAGCAGCTTGGCCGTAGGGTATGGCTACACCTTC.

This chain links TRBV11-2 with TRBJ2-5; the D gene is possibly TRBD1 (7 bases). The CDR3 extends over 16 amino acids. V was clipped by 6 bases and J by 5 bases, with 22 bases between them. CDR1 SGHAT and CDR2 FQNNGV come from the germline V gene. The chain's CDR3 is CASSPRGVASRETQYF. CDR3 sequence (DNA): TGTGCCAGCAGTCCCAGGGGGGTCGCCAGCAGGGAGACCCAGTACTTC. Using reference TRBV11-2 and TRBJ2-5 for the parts outside the CDR3, the full variable domain is EAGVAQSPRYKIIEKRQSVAFWCNPISGHATLYWYQQILGQGPKLLIQFQNNGVVDDSQLPKDRFSAERLKGVDSTLKIQPAKLEDSAVYLCASSPRGVASRETQYFGPGTRLLVL.

This chain uses TRBV18 with TRBJ2-7; D possibly corresponds to TRBD2 (6 bases). Trimming left V 2 bases short and J 3 bases short, with 11 bases between. Germline CDR1 KGHSH, CDR2 LQKENI. The CDR3 runs 14 residues. The CDR3 region has the DNA TGTGCCAGCTCACCAACACAGCGGGTCTACGAGCAGTACTTC. As protein: CASSPTQRVYEQYF.

Details on this clone: Within the sample, other DNA sequences also encode this same CDR3. V usage is TRBV28 and J usage is TRBJ2-7, with no clear D. The CDR3 covers 12 residues. V lost 4 bases and J 1 base, leaving 5 bases between the germline ends. CDR1 and CDR2 (germline): MDHEN, SYDVKM. CDR3 nucleotide sequence: TGTGCCAGCAGTTACCTATCCTACGAGCAGTACTTC. This gives the protein CASSYLSYEQYF.